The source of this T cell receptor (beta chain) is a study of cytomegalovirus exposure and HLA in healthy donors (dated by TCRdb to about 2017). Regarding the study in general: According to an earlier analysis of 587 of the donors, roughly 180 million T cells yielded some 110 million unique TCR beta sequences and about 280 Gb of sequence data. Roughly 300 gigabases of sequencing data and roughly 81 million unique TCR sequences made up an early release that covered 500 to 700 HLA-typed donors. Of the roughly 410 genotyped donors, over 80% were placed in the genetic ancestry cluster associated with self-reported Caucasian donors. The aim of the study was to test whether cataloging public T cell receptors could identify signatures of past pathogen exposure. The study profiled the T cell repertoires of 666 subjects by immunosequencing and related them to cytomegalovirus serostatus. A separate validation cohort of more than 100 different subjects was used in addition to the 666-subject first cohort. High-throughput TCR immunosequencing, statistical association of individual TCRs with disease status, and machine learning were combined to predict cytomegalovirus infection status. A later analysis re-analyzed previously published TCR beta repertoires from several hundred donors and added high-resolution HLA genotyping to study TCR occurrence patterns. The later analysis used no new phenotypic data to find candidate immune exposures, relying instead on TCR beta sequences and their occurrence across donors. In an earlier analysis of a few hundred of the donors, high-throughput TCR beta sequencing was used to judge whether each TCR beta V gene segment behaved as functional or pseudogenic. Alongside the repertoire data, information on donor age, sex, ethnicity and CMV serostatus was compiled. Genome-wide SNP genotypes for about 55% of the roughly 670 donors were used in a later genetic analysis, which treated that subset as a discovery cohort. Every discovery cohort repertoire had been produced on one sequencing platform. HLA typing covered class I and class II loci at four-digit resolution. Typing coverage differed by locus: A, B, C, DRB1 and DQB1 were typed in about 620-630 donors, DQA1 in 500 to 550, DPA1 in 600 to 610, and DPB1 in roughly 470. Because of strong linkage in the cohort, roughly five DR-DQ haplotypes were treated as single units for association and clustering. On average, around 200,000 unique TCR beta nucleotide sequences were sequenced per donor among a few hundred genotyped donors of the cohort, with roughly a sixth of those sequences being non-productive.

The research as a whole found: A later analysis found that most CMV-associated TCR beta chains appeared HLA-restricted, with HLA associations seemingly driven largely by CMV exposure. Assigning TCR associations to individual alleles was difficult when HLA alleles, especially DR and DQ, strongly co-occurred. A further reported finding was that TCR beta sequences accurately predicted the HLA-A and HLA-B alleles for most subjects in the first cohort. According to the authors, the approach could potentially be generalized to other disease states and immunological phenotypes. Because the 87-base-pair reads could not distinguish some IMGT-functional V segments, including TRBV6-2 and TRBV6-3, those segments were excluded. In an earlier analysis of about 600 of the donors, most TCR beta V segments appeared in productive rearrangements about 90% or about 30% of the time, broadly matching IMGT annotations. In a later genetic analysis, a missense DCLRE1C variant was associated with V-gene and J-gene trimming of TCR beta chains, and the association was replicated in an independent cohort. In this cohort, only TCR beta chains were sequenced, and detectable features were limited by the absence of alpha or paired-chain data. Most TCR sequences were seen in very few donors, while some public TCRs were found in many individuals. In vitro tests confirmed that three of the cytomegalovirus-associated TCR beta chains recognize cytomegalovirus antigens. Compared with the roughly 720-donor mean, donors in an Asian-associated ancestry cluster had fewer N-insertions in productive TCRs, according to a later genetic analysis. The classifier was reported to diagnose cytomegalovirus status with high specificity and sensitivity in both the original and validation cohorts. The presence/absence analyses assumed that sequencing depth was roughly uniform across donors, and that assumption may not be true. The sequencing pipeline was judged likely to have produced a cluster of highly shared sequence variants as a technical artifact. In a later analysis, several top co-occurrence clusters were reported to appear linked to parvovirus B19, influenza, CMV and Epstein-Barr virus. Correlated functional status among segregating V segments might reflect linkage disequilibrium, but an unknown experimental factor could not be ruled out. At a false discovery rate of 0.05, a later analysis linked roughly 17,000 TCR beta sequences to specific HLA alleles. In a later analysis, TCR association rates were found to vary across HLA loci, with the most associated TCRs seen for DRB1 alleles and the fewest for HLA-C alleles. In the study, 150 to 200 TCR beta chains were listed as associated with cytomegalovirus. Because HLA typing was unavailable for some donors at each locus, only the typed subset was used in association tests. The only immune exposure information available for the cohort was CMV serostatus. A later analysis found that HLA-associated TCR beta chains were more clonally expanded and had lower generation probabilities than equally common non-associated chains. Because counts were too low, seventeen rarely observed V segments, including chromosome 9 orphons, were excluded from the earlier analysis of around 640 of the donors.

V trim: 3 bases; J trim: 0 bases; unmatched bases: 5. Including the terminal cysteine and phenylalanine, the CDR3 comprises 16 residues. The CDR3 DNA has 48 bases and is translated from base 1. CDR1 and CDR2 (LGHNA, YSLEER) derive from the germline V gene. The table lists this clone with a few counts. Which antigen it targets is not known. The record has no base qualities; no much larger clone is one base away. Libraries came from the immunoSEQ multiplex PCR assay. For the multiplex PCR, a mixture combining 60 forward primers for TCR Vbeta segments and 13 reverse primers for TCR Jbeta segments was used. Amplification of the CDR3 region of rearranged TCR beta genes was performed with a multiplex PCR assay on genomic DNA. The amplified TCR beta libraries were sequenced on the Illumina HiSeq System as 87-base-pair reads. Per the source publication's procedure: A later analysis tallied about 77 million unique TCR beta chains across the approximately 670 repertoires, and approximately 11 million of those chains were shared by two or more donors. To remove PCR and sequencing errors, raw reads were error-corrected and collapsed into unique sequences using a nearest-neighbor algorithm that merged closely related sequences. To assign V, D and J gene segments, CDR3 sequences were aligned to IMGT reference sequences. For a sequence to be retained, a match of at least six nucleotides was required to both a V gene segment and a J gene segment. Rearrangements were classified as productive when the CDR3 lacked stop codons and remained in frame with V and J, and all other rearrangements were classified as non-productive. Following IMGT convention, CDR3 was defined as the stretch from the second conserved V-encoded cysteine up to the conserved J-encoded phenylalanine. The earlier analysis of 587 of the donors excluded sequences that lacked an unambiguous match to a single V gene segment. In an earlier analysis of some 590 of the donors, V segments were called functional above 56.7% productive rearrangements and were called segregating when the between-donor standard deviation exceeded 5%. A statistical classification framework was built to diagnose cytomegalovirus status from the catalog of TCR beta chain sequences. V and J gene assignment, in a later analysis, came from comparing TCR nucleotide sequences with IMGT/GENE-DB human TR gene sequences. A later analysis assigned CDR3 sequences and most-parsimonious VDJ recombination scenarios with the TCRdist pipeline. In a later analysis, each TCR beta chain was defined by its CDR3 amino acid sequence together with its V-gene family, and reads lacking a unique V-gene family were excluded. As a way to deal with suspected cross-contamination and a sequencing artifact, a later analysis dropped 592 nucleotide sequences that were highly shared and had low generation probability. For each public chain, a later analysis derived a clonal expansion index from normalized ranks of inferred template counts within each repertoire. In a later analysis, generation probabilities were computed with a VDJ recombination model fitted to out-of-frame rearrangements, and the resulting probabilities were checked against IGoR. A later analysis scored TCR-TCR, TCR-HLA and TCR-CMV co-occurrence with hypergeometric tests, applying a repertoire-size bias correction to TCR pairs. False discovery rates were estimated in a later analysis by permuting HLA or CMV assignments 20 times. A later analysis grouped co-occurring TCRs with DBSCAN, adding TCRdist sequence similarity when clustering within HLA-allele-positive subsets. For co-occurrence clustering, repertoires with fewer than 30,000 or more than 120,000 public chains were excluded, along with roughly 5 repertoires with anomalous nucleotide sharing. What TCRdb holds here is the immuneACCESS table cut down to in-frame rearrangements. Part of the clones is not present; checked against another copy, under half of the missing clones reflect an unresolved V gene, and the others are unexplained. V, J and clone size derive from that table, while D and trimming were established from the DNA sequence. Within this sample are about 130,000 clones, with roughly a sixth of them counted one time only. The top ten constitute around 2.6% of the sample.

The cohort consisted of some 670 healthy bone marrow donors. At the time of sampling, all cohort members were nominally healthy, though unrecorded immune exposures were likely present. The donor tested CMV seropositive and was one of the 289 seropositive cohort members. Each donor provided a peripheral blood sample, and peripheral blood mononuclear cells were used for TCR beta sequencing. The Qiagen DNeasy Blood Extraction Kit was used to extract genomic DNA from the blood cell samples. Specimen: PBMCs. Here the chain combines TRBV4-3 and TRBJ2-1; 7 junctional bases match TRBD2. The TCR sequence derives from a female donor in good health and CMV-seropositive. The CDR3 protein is CASSQASGSSYNEQFF. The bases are TGCGCCAGCAGCCAGGCTAGCGGCAGCTCCTACAATGAGCAGTTCTTC.